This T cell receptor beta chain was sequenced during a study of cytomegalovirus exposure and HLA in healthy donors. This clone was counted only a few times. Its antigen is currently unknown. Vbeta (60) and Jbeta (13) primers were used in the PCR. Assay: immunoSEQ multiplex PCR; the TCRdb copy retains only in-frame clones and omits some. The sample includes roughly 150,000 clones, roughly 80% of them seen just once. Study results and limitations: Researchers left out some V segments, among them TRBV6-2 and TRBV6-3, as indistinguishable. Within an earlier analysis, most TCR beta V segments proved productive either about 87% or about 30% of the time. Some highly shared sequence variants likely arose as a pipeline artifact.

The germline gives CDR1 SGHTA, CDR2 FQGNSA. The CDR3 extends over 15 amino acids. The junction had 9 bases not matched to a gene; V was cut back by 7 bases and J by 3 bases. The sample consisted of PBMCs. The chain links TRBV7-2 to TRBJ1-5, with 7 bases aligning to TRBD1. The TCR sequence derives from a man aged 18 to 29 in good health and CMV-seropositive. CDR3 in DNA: TGTGCCAGCACACGAACGACAGGGAACAATCAGCCCCAGCATTTT. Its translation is CASTRTTGNNQPQHF.